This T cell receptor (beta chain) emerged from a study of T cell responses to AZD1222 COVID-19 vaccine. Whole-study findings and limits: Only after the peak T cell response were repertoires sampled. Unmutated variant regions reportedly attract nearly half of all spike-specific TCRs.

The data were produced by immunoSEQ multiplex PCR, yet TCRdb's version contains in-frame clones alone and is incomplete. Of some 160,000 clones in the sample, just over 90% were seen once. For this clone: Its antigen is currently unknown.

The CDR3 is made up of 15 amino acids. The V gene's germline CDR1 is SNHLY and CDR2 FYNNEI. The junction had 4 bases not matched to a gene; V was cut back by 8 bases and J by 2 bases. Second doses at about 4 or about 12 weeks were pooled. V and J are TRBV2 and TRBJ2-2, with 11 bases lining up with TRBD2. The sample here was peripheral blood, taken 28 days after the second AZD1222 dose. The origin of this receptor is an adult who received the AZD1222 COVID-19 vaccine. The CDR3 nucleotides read TGTGCCAGCTCCGGGACTAGCGGAAACACCGGGGAGCTGTTTTTT. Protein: CASSGTSGNTGELFF.